These 14 T cell receptor beta chains came from one sample sequenced in a study of blood T cell repertoires in COVID-19. Assay used: immunoSEQ multiplex PCR; TCRdb lists only in-frame clones, some missing. The data show 95,000 to 150,000 clones, approximately 70% seen once. The sample was peripheral blood. Receptors originate from a human donor with acute or convalescent COVID-19. The donor label of this sample is uncertain.

The chain joins TRBV11-2 to TRBJ2-5, with 16 nucleotides matching TRBD2. This CDR3 region has 17 residues. In germline, CDR1 is SGHAT, CDR2 FQNNGV. After removal of 5 bases from V and 4 bases from J, the junction contained 7 bases not matched to a gene. DNA of the CDR3: TGTGCCAGCAGCCCGGGACTAGCGGGGGGGCCCGGAGAGACCCAGTACTTC. Amino acids: CASSPGLAGGPGETQYF.

The J gene is TRBJ1-6, the V gene TRBV30; no reliable D call. Germline V gives CDR1 GTSNPN, CDR2 SVGIG (reference sequence). CDR3 length equals 14 residues. V gave up 5 bases and J gave up 4 bases, with 12 bases separating them. The CDR3 region has the DNA TGTGCCTGGGGGCGTGGAGAGTATAATTCACCCCTCCACTTT. Translation gives CAWGRGEYNSPLHF.

This clone occurred a few times. V is TRBV28 and J is TRBJ1-5; D is unclear. Germline assignment: CDR1 MDHEN and CDR2 SYDVKM. Trimming took off 6 bases at V and 3 bases at J, with 12 bases between the two ends. This CDR3 comprises 14 residues. The CDR3 nucleotides are TGTGCCAGCAGCTGGGGAGGGAACAATCAGCCCCAGCATTTT. It codes for CASSWGGNNQPQHF.

The chain recombines TRBV4-2 with TRBJ1-4; TRBD1 matches at 10 bases. Trimming at V came to 1 base and at J to 6 bases, leaving 5 bases not matched to a gene. This CDR3 has 16 amino acids. CDR1 and CDR2 from the germline V gene are LGHNA and YNFKEQ. This CDR3 is CASSQVPGTGDEKLFF. The CDR3 region has the DNA TGTGCCAGCAGCCAAGTTCCCGGGACAGGGGATGAAAAACTGTTTTTT.

This chain connects TRBV19 to TRBJ2-5; perhaps TRBD1 as D (6 bases). Germline CDR1 and CDR2: LNHDA and SQIVND (reference sequence). CDR3 size: 14 residues. Trimming left V 5 bases short and J 2 bases short, with 12 bases between. The CDR3: CASSSRTVQETQYF. For the CDR3, the DNA is TGTGCCAGTAGTTCCCGGACAGTTCAAGAGACCCAGTACTTC.

The chain is built from TRBV2 and TRBJ1-5; TRBD1 is a possible D gene (6 bases). CDR3 length: 14 residues. The germline V gene encodes CDR1 SNHLY and CDR2 FYNNEI. Trimming removed 2 bases at V and 6 bases at J, with 11 bases between. CDR3 sequence: CASSERRGSQPQHF. For the CDR3, the DNA is TGTGCCAGCAGTGAACGTAGGGGGTCTCAGCCCCAGCATTTT.

The chain employs TRBV5-1 and TRBJ1-1; possible D gene TRBD1, 5 bases. Between the trimmed V and J ends, which lost 0 bases and 7 bases, there was a span of 10 bases. Germline loops: CDR1 SGHRS, CDR2 YFSETQ. This CDR3 is 13 amino acids long. Written as DNA, the CDR3 is TGCGCCAGCAGCTTGGAGGGGTTGGGTGAAGCTTTCTTT. Amino acids: CASSLEGLGEAFF. Full variable domain (missing parts from reference TRBV5-1 and TRBJ1-1): KAGVTQTPRYLIKTRGQQVTLSCSPISGHRSVSWYQQTPGQGLQFLFEYFSETQRNKGNFPGRFSGRQFSNSRSEMNVSTLELGDSALYLCASSLEGLGEAFFGQGTRLTVV.

The J gene is TRBJ2-2, the V gene TRBV7-3; weak D call: TRBD2 (5 bases). CDR3 length: 16 residues. The V end lost 0 bases, the J end lost 4 bases, and 12 bases lay between the germline ends. Germline CDR1 reads SGHTA; CDR2 reads FQGTGA. The CDR3 region has the DNA TGTGCCAGCAGCTTAACCCTAGCCGGTGGCACCGGGGAGCTGTTTTTT. This sequence encodes CASSLTLAGGTGELFF.

This clone was seen only once. As DNA, the CDR3 is TGTGCCAGCAGCCTCGGGACAGGGGCGGATACGCAGTATTTT. Translation: CASSLGTGADTQYF. V is TRBV7-9 and J is TRBJ2-3; 10 bases agree with TRBD1. The CDR3 length is 14 residues. From germline, CDR1 is SEHNR and CDR2 FQNEAQ (reference sequence). Losses at the gene ends were 5 bases for V and 6 bases for J; bases not matched to a gene: 5.

This clone was seen only a few times. The gene calls are TRBV7-6 and TRBJ2-2, with D maybe TRBD2 (6 bases). The V gene lost 3 bases and the J gene lost 4 bases, with 15 bases spanning the gap. The CDR3 is made up of 16 amino acids. Germline CDR1 is SGHVS and CDR2 is FNYEAQ. CDR3 amino acids: CASSFTQGLRTGELFF. CDR3 nucleotides: TGTGCCAGCAGCTTCACCCAGGGACTCCGCACCGGGGAGCTGTTTTTT.

The J gene is TRBJ1-6, the V gene TRBV19; TRBD1 agrees at 9 bases. The V and J ends lost 5 bases and 2 bases, in that order; junction bases with no gene match: 7. The CDR3 contains 17 residues. The germline V gene has CDR1 LNHDA and CDR2 SQIVND (reference sequence). CDR3 DNA: TGTGCCAGTAGTTCTCGACAGGGGGAGACCTATAATTCACCCCTCCACTTT. Translating gives CASSSRQGETYNSPLHF. Drawing the rest from reference TRBV19 and TRBJ1-6, the complete variable domain is DGGITQSPKYLFRKEGQNVTLSCEQNLNHDAMYWYRQDPGQGLRLIYYSQIVNDFQKGDIAEGYSVSREKKESFPLTVTSAQKNPTAFYLCASSSRQGETYNSPLHFGNGTRLTVT.

J is TRBJ1-1 and V is TRBV3-1 (or the pseudogene TRBV3-2), with 8 bases aligning to TRBD1. The germline V gene has CDR1 LGHDT and CDR2 YNNKEL (reference sequence). The V segment lost 2 bases and the J segment 6 bases; nucleotides outside the gene matches: 14. This CDR3 contains 17 residues. The CDR3 sequence: CASSQKTGATDLPEAFF. The CDR3 coding sequence is TGTGCCAGCAGCCAAAAGACAGGGGCCACCGACCTTCCTGAAGCTTTCTTT.

The chain employs TRBV7-8 and TRBJ1-2, with TRBD1 as a possible D gene (5 bases). V was pared by 2 bases and J by 4 bases, with 11 bases between. The length of the CDR3 is 14 residues. Germline loops: CDR1 SGHVS, CDR2 FQNEAQ. CDR3 residues: CASSLPAQGYGYTF. The CDR3 DNA reads TGTGCCAGCAGCTTACCGGCCCAGGGCTATGGCTACACCTTC.

This clone appeared a single time. The chain uses TRBV7-2 and TRBJ2-7, with D perhaps TRBD1 (5 bases). The V gene's germline CDR1 is SGHTA and CDR2 FQGNSA. The CDR3 consists of 15 residues. V lost 3 bases and J lost 3, with 15 bases in between. Written as DNA, the CDR3 is TGTGCCAGCAGCTTGAAGCTAGGGGCAGACTACGAGCAGTACTTC. Translation gives CASSLKLGADYEQYF.